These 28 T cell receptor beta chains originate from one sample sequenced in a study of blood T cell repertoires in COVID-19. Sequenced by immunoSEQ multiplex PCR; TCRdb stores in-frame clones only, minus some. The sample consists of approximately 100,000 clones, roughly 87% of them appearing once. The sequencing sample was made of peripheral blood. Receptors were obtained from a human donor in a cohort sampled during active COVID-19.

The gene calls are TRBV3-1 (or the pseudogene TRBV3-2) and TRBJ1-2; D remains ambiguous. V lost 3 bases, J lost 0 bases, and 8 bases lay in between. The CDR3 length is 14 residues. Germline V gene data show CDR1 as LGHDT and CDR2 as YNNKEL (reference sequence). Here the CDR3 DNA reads TGTGCCAGCAGCCACGGCAGGACTAACTATGGCTACACCTTC. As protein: CASSHGRTNYGYTF.

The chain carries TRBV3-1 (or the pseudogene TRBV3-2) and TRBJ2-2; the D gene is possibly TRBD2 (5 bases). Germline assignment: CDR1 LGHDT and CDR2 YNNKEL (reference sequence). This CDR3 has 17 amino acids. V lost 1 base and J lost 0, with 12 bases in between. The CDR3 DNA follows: TGTGCCAGCAGCCAAGTAATGTCGGGAACGAACACCGGGGAGCTGTTTTTT. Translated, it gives CASSQVMSGTNTGELFF.

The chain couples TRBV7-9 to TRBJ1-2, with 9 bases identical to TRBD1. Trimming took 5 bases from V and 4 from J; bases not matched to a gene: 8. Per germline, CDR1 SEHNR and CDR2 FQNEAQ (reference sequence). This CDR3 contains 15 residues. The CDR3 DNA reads TGTGCCAGCAGCCTAAGACAGGGGGGAACCTATGGCTACACCTTC. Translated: CASSLRQGGTYGYTF.

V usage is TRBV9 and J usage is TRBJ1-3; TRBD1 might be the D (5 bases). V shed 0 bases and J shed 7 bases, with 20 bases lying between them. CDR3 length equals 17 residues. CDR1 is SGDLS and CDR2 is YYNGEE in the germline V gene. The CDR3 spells CASSVARFGAQENTIYF. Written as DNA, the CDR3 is TGTGCCAGCAGCGTAGCTCGTTTTGGGGCGCAAGAGAACACCATATATTTT.

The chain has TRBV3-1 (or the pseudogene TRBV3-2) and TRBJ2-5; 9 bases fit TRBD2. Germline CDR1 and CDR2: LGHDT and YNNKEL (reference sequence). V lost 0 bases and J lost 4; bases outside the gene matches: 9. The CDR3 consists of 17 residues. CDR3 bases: TGTGCCAGCAGCCAAGAAATAGCGGGGGACCGAGGAGAGACCCAGTACTTC. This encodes CASSQEIAGDRGETQYF.

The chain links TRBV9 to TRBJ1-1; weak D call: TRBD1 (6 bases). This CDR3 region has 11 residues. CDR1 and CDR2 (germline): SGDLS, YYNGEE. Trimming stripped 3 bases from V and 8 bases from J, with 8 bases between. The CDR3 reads CASSDGTEAFF. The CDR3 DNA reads TGTGCCAGCAGCGATGGGACAGAAGCTTTCTTT.

The CDR3 loop reads CASSFPRGNAYEQYF. The CDR3, as DNA: TGTGCCAGCAGCTTCCCTAGAGGGAACGCCTACGAGCAGTACTTC. The chain joins TRBV28 to TRBJ2-7; maybe TRBD2 (5 bases). Germline CDR1 reads MDHEN; CDR2 reads SYDVKM. V was trimmed by 6 bases and J by 2 bases, leaving 17 bases between them. The CDR3 length is 15 residues.

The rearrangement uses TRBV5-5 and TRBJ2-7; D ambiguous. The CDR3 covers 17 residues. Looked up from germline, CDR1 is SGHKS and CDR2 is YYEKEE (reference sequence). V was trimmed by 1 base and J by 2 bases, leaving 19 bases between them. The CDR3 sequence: CASSLRQFQDNPYEQYF. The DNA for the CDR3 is TGTGCCAGCAGCTTGCGTCAGTTCCAGGATAATCCCTACGAGCAGTACTTC.

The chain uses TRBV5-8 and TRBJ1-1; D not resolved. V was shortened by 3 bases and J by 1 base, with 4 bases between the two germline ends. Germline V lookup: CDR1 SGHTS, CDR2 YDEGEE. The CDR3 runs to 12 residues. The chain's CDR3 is CASSSQNTEAFF. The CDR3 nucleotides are TGTGCCAGCAGCTCCCAGAACACTGAAGCTTTCTTT. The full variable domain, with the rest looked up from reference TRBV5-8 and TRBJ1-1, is EAGVTQSPTHLIKTRGQQATLRCSPISGHTSVYWYQQALGLGLQFLLWYDEGEERNRGNFPPRFSGRQFPNYSSELNVNALELEDSALYLCASSSQNTEAFFGQGTRLTVV.

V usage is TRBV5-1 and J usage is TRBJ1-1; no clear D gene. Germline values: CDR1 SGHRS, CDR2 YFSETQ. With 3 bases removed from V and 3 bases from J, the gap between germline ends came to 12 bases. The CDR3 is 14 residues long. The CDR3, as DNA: TGCGCCAGCAGCTACCGGGATCTGCACACTGAAGCTTTCTTT. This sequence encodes CASSYRDLHTEAFF.

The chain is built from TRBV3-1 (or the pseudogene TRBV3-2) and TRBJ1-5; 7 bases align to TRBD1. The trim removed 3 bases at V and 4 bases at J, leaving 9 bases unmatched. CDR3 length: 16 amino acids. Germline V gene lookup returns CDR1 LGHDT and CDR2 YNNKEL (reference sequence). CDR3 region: CASSQGDGTANQPQHF. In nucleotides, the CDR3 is TGTGCCAGCAGCCAGGGCGACGGGACAGCTAATCAGCCCCAGCATTTT.

The CDR3 region has the DNA TGTGCCAGCAGCTTGGAGGAGCAAAATGAGCAGTTCTTC. It translates to CASSLEEQNEQFF. The chain links TRBV5-4 to TRBJ2-1; D ambiguous. Between the trimmed V and J ends, which lost 0 bases and 7 bases, there was a span of 8 bases. The CDR3 extends over 13 amino acids. Germline CDR1 reads SGHNT; CDR2 reads YYREEE (reference sequence).

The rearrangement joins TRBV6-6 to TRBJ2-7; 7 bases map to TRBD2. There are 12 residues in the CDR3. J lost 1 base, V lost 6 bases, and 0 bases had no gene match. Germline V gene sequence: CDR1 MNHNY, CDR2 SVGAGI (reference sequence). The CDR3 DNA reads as TGTGCCAGCAGAGCGGGATCCTACGAGCAGTACTTC. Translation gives CASRAGSYEQYF.

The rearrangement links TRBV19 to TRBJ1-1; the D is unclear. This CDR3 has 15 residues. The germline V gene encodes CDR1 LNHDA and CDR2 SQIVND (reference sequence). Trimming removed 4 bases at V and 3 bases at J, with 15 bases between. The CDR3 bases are TGTGCCAGTAGTACCCTCCAGGTCGTCGACACTGAAGCTTTCTTT. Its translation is CASSTLQVVDTEAFF. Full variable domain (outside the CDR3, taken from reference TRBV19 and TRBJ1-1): DGGITQSPKYLFRKEGQNVTLSCEQNLNHDAMYWYRQDPGQGLRLIYYSQIVNDFQKGDIAEGYSVSREKKESFPLTVTSAQKNPTAFYLCASSTLQVVDTEAFFGQGTRLTVV.

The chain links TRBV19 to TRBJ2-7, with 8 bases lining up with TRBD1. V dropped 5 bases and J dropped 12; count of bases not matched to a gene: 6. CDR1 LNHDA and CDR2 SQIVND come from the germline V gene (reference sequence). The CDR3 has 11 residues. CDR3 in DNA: TGTGCCAGTAGTCCCGACAGGGGCTTGTACTTC. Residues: CASSPDRGLYF. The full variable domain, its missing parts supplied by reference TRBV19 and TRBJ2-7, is DGGITQSPKYLFRKEGQNVTLSCEQNLNHDAMYWYRQDPGQGLRLIYYSQIVNDFQKGDIAEGYSVSREKKESFPLTVTSAQKNPTAFYLCASSPDRGLYFGPGTRLTVT.

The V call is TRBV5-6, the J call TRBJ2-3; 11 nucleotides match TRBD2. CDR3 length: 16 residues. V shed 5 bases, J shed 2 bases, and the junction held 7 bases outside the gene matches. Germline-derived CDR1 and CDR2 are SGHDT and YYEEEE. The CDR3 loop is CASSTPTSGNTDTQYF. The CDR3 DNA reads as TGTGCCAGCAGTACCCCGACTAGCGGGAACACAGATACGCAGTATTTT.

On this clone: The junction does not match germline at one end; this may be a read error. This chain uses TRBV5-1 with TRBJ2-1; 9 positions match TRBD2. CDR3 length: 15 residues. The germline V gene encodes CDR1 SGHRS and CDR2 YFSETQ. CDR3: CARSLGGGAYNEQFF. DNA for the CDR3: TGCGCCCGCAGCTTGGGCGGGGGGGCCTACAATGAGCAGTTCTTC.

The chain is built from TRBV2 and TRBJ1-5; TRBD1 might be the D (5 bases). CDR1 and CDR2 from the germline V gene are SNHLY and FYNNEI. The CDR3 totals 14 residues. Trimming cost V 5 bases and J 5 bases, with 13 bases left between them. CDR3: CASSWGGKDQPQHF. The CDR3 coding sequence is TGTGCCAGCAGTTGGGGGGGGAAAGATCAGCCCCAGCATTTT.

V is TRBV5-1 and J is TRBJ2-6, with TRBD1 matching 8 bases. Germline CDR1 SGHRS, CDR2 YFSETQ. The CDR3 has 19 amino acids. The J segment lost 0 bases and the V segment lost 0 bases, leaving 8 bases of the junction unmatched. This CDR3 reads CASSLAPGQAFSGANVLTF. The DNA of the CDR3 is TGCGCCAGCAGCTTGGCTCCGGGACAGGCTTTCTCTGGGGCCAACGTCCTGACTTTC.

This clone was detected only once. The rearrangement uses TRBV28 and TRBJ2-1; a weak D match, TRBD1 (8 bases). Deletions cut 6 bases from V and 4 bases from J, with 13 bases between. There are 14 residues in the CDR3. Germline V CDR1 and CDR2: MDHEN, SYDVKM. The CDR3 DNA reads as TGTGCCAGCAGGCGGGGGACAGGTTACAATGAGCAGTTCTTC. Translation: CASRRGTGYNEQFF.

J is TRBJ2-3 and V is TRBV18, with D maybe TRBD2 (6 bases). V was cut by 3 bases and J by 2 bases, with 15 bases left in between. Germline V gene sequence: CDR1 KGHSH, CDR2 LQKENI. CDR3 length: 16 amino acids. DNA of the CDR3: TGTGCCAGCTCACCTCCCACGCGGGGCTACACAGATACGCAGTATTTT. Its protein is CASSPPTRGYTDTQYF.

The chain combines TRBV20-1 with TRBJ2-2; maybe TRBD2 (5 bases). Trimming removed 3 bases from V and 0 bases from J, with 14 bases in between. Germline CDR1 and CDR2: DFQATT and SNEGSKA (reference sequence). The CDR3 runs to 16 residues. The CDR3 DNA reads TGCAGTGCTAGTCTATTGGCGGGTCCGAACACCGGGGAGCTGTTTTTT. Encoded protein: CSASLLAGPNTGELFF.

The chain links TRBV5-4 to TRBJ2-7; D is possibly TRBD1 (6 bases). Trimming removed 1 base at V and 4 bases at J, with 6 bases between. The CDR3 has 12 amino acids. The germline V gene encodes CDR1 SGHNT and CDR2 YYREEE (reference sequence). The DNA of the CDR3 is TGTGCCAGCAGCTTGACAGGGTACGAGCAGTACTTC. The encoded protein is CASSLTGYEQYF.

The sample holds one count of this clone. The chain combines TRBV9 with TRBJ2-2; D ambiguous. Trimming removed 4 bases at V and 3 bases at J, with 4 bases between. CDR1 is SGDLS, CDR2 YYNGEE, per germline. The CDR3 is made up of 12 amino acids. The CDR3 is CASSPYTGELFF. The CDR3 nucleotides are TGTGCCAGCAGCCCATACACCGGGGAGCTGTTTTTT.

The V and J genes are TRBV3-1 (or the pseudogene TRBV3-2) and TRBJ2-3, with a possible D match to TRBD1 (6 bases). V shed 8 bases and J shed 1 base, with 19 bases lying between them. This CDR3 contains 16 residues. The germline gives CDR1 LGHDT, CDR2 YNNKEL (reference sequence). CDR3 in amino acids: CASGLRINRGTDTQYF. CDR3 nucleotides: TGTGCCAGCGGCTTACGGATAAACAGGGGCACAGATACGCAGTATTTT.

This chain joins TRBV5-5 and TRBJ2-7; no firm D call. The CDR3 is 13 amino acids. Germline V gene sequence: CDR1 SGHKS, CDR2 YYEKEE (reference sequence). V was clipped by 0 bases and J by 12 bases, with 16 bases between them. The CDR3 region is CASSLGIGAEPYF. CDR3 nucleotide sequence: TGTGCCAGCAGCTTGGGAATAGGAGCCGAACCGTACTTC.

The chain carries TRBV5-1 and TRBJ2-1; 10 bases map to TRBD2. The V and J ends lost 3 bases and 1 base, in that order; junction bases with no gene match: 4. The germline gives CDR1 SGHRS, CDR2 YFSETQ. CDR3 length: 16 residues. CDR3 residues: CASSSRTSGSYNEQFF. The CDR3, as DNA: TGCGCCAGCAGCTCCCGGACTAGCGGATCCTACAATGAGCAGTTCTTC.

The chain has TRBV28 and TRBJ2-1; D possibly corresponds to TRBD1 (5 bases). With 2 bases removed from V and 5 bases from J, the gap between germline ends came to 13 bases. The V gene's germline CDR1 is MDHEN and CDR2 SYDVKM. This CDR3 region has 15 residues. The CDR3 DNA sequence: TGTGCCAGCAGTTTAAGGGGCAGTTTAAACAATGAGCAGTTCTTC. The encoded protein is CASSLRGSLNNEQFF. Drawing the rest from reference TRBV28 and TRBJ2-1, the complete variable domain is DVKVTQSSRYLVKRTGEKVFLECVQDMDHENMFWYRQDPGLGLRLIYFSYDVKMKEKGDIPEGYSVSREKKERFSLILESASTNQTSMYLCASSLRGSLNNEQFFGPGTRLTVL.